The clone carrying this TCR beta chain was seen more than once but under ten times. Primers used in a second PCR of roughly 6 to 11 cycles were a sample-barcoded 5' primer and a J-beta primer mix. A template-switch adaptor with 12 random nucleotides tagged each cDNA molecule. No fewer than 3 million CDR3-containing paired-end reads came from each sample. TCRdb redid the calling of the 5' RACE reads with MiXCR, one entry per CDR3 protein. Of roughly 1.5 million distinct CDR3 sequences in the sample, approximately 39% were seen once. Germline trimming cut 2 bases from V and 7 bases from J; bases unmatched to any gene: 5. Germline loops: CDR1 DFQATT, CDR2 SNEGSKA (reference sequence). The CDR3 covers 13 residues. This sample was included in a study of blood T cells in healthy people across ages.

The rearrangement joins TRBV20-1 to TRBJ2-1, with TRBD1 matching over 7 bases. The sequence came from a young woman in good health. The sample was blood. CDR3 in amino acids: CSARRGQPNEQFF. The CDR3 DNA reads TGCAGTGCTAGACGGGGACAGCCTAATGAGCAGTTCTTC.